The 25 T cell receptor beta chains given below trace back to one sample, sequenced in a study of regulatory and conventional T cells in RAG deficiency. Regulatory T cells were sorted from blood as CD4+ CD25-high CD127-low cells. The protocol was immunoSEQ multiplex PCR, while the TCRdb copy is restricted to in-frame clones and leaves out a portion. The data show 25,000 to 35,000 clones, with 80% to 95% seen just once and under 0.85% held by the top ten. These data were also filed under a second study, of regulatory T cells. That work contributes: Amplification used 52 TRBV primers and 13 TRBJ primers.

Specimen: Tregs sorted from blood. These receptors were taken from a human donor in good health.

The V gene is TRBV5-5, the J gene TRBJ2-3; D might be TRBD2 (6 bases). The germline V and J ends were trimmed by 4 bases and 4 bases, with 19 bases remaining between them. In germline, CDR1 is SGHKS, CDR2 YYEKEE (reference sequence). This CDR3 has 16 amino acids. CDR3 protein: CASSRSIAAPADTQYF. The DNA of the CDR3 is TGTGCCAGCAGCCGATCGATAGCGGCCCCCGCAGATACGCAGTATTTT.

CDR3 DNA: TGTGCCAGCAGTTACCGCCCAGCGGGGACGAAGATACCCCAAGAGACCCAGTACTTC. Translation gives CASSYRPAGTKIPQETQYF. The chain uses TRBV6-8 and TRBJ2-5; 7 bases match TRBD2. Germline V gene sequence: CDR1 MNHGY, CDR2 SAAAGT. CDR3 length: 19 residues. V dropped 2 bases and J dropped 1; count of bases not matched to a gene: 16.

The table lists this clone with a count of one. V usage is TRBV5-1 and J usage is TRBJ2-6; 7 positions match TRBD1. The germline gives CDR1 SGHRS, CDR2 YFSETQ. The length of the CDR3 is 18 residues. After removal of 2 bases from V and 2 bases from J, the junction contained 10 bases not matched to a gene. This chain's CDR3 is CASSFQIQGLPGANVLTF. The CDR3 DNA follows: TGCGCCAGCAGCTTTCAGATACAGGGGCTGCCTGGGGCCAACGTCCTGACTTTC.

Points on this clone: One end of the junction fails to match germline, which may point to a read error. The chain is built from TRBV7-7 and TRBJ2-2, with D unresolved. Germline loops: CDR1 SSHAT, CDR2 FNYEAQ (reference sequence). The CDR3 is 12 residues long. CDR3 sequence reads: CASSHLAGELFF. CDR3 coding DNA: TGTGCTAGCAGCCACTTAGCCGGGGAGCTGTTTTTT.

The J gene is TRBJ1-5, the V gene TRBV5-1; tentative D call: TRBD1 (5 bases). CDR1 SGHRS and CDR2 YFSETQ come from the germline V gene. Trimming shortened V by 5 bases and J by 2 bases, and 14 bases separated the two germline ends. CDR3 length equals 15 residues. The DNA for the CDR3 is TGCGCCAGCAGTGAGGGCTTGGGGGGCAATCAGCCCCAGCATTTT. Its translation: CASSEGLGGNQPQHF.

This chain links TRBV15 with TRBJ1-3; D is unresolved. The CDR3 has 14 amino acids. Germline-derived CDR1 and CDR2 are LNHNV and YYDKDF (reference sequence). Trimming pared 1 base from V and 4 bases from J, leaving 8 bases between. CDR3 nucleotide sequence: TGTGCCACCAGCAGAGGTGGGCTCGGAAACACCATATATTTT. Its translation: CATSRGGLGNTIYF.

V is TRBV6-5 and J is TRBJ1-5, with 9 bases identical to TRBD1. From germline, CDR1 is MNHEY and CDR2 SVGAGI. The V gene end was trimmed by 4 bases and the J gene end by 4 bases; junction bases not matched to a gene: 2. The CDR3 extends over 14 amino acids. The CDR3 nucleotides read TGTGCCAGCAGTTTTGGACAGGGGAATCAGCCCCAGCATTTT. Its protein is CASSFGQGNQPQHF.

The chain has TRBV5-1 and TRBJ2-5; D gene uncertain. Looked up from germline, CDR1 is SGHRS and CDR2 is YFSETQ. V shed 3 bases and J shed 5 bases, with 5 bases lying between them. CDR3 length equals 11 residues. For the CDR3, the DNA is TGCGCCAGCAGCTCAGCGGAGACCCAGTACTTC. Translation: CASSSAETQYF.

The chain is built from TRBV7-2 and TRBJ2-1; maybe TRBD1 (6 bases). This CDR3 is 16 amino acids long. Per germline, CDR1 SGHTA and CDR2 FQGNSA. V was pared by 0 bases and J by 0 bases, with 9 bases between. The CDR3, as DNA: TGTGCCAGCAGCTTAGCTGGGGGCCGCTCCTACAATGAGCAGTTCTTC. As protein: CASSLAGGRSYNEQFF. The full variable domain, with the rest looked up from reference TRBV7-2 and TRBJ2-1, is GAGVSQSPSNKVTEKGKDVELRCDPISGHTALYWYRQSLGQGLEFLIYFQGNSAPDKSGLPSDRFSAERTGGSVSTLTIQRTQQEDSAVYLCASSLAGGRSYNEQFFGPGTRLTVL.

The chain links TRBV19 to TRBJ1-1; 7 bases fit TRBD1. Germline V gene lookup returns CDR1 LNHDA and CDR2 SQIVND (reference sequence). There are 16 residues in the CDR3. With 6 bases clipped from V and 5 bases from J, the junction kept 15 bases outside the gene matches. The CDR3 loop reads CASSPWGSRGWTEAFF. The CDR3 DNA follows: TGTGCCAGTAGCCCCTGGGGTTCCAGGGGGTGGACTGAAGCTTTCTTT.

This clone was found a few times. The gene calls are TRBV6-1 and TRBJ1-4; TRBD1 matches at 7 bases. From germline, CDR1 is MNHNS and CDR2 SASEGT. CDR3 length: 14 amino acids. Trimming took 2 bases from V and 3 from J; bases not matched to a gene: 0. CDR3 region: CASSEQGANEKLFF. Written as DNA, the CDR3 is TGTGCCAGCAGTGAACAGGGGGCTAATGAAAAACTGTTTTTT.

The chain uses TRBV5-4 and TRBJ2-7, with 8 bases lining up with TRBD2. There are 15 residues in the CDR3. J lost 2 bases, V lost 3 bases, and 7 bases had no gene match. Per the germline V gene, CDR1 is SGHNT and CDR2 is YYREEE (reference sequence). CDR3 coding DNA: TGTGCCAGCAGCTCAATAGCGGGGCATACCTACGAGCAGTACTTC. Its protein product is CASSSIAGHTYEQYF.

The chain uses TRBV12-5 and TRBJ2-2, with TRBD1 matching 7 bases. Germline values: CDR1 LGHNT, CDR2 FRNRAP. Trimming took 5 bases from V and 8 from J; bases not matched to a gene: 5. The CDR3 loop spans 13 amino acids. The CDR3 is CASGGQVLGELFF. The CDR3 region has the DNA TGTGCTAGTGGTGGACAGGTCCTAGGGGAGCTGTTTTTT.

The chain recombines TRBV7-6 with TRBJ2-2; D is undetermined. This CDR3 contains 16 residues. The V gene's germline CDR1 is SGHVS and CDR2 FNYEAQ. V was trimmed by 1 base and J by 4 bases, leaving 13 bases between them. In DNA form, the CDR3 reads TGTGCCAGCAGCTTAGGTTCGTTTCGGGTCACCGGGGAGCTGTTTTTT. It translates to CASSLGSFRVTGELFF.

The chain uses TRBV6-5 and TRBJ2-7; D possibly matches TRBD1 or TRBD2 (5 bases each). V dropped 7 bases and J dropped 0 bases, with 13 bases sitting between them. This CDR3 is 14 amino acids long. The germline V gene has CDR1 MNHEY and CDR2 SVGAGI. CDR3 DNA sequence: TGTGCCAGCAAGACCCGGGGCGGCTCCTACGAGCAGTACTTC. Translating gives CASKTRGGSYEQYF.

The CDR3 DNA reads TGTGCCAGTAGTATTGTGAGGGGATTCAATGAAAAACTGTTTTTT. Translated: CASSIVRGFNEKLFF. This rearrangement joins TRBV19 to TRBJ1-4, with D perhaps TRBD1 (5 bases). The germline V and J ends were trimmed by 3 bases and 5 bases, with 13 bases remaining between them. The CDR3 is 15 residues long. The germline CDR1 and CDR2 sequences are LNHDA and SQIVND (reference sequence).

J is TRBJ1-4 and V is TRBV2; possibly TRBD1 for D (5 bases). The germline V and J ends were trimmed by 5 bases and 8 bases, with 15 bases remaining between them. Germline V lookup: CDR1 SNHLY, CDR2 FYNNEI. This CDR3 has 14 amino acids. CDR3 residues: CASSPLGGGEKLFF. CDR3 nucleotides: TGTGCCAGCAGTCCCTTGGGGGGTGGGGAAAAACTGTTTTTT.

The chain recombines TRBV7-3 with TRBJ2-7, with 8 bases matching TRBD2. Losses at the gene ends were 5 bases for V and 2 bases for J; bases not matched to a gene: 11. CDR1 and CDR2 from the germline V gene are SGHTA and FQGTGA. This CDR3 is built from 16 residues. The CDR3 DNA is TGTGCCAGCAGCCCAACGGGGGCGGGGGGTGCCTACGAGCAGTACTTC. The encoded protein is CASSPTGAGGAYEQYF.

The chain combines TRBV13 with TRBJ1-2; 9 positions agree with TRBD1. V was pared by 3 bases and J by 3 bases, with 14 bases of the junction left unmatched. The CDR3 is 18 residues long. Germline loops: CDR1 PRHDT, CDR2 FYEKMQ (reference sequence). CDR3 sequence: CASSFVKRGQGKYYGYTF. CDR3 nucleotides: TGTGCCAGCAGCTTCGTAAAAAGGGGACAGGGAAAGTACTATGGCTACACCTTC.

The J gene is TRBJ1-2, the V gene TRBV27, with a possible D match to TRBD1 (5 bases). Trimming shortened V by 1 base and J by 4 bases, and 7 bases separated the two germline ends. The germline V gene encodes CDR1 MNHEY and CDR2 SMNVEV (reference sequence). The CDR3 runs to 13 residues. CDR3 amino acids: CASSLLGTYGYTF. In nucleotides, the CDR3 is TGTGCCAGCAGTTTATTGGGGACCTATGGCTACACCTTC.

The rearrangement uses TRBV10-3 and TRBJ2-7, with TRBD2 matching 11 bases. CDR3 length equals 16 residues. The germline CDR1 and CDR2 sequences are ENHRY and SYGVKD. J was trimmed by 3 bases and V by 0 bases; bases with no gene match: 4. In nucleotides, the CDR3 is TGTGCCATCAGTGAGTCGCTAGCGGGGGGATTCTACGAGCAGTACTTC. As protein: CAISESLAGGFYEQYF.

The chain is built from TRBV6-6 and TRBJ2-3; D is unresolved. V lost 0 bases and J 8 bases, leaving 12 bases between the germline ends. The CDR3 covers 14 residues. Per germline, CDR1 MNHNY and CDR2 SVGAGI (reference sequence). CDR3 DNA sequence: TGTGCCAGCAGTTACTCGCCGATGGCACTTACGCAGTATTTT. Translated: CASSYSPMALTQYF.

The chain couples TRBV19 to TRBJ2-1; 7 bases map to TRBD1. The V and J ends lost 2 bases and 6 bases, in that order; junction bases with no gene match: 1. Germline V gene lookup returns CDR1 LNHDA and CDR2 SQIVND (reference sequence). The length of the CDR3 is 13 residues. In DNA form, the CDR3 reads TGTGCCAGTAGTATAACAGGGGCCAATGAGCAGTTCTTC. This translates into CASSITGANEQFF.

The chain has TRBV7-8 and TRBJ1-1; TRBD1 agrees at 7 bases. CDR1 SGHVS and CDR2 FQNEAQ come from the germline V gene. This CDR3 has 13 residues. V lost 3 bases to trimming and J lost 5 bases; unmatched junction nucleotides: 3. CDR3 nucleotides: TGTGCCAGCAGCTTGACAGGGTGGACTGAAGCTTTCTTT. Protein product: CASSLTGWTEAFF.

The chain carries TRBV11-2 and TRBJ2-2; the D gene is possibly TRBD1 (6 bases). Trimming stripped 4 bases from V and 5 bases from J, with 17 bases between. Germline values: CDR1 SGHAT, CDR2 FQNNGV. This CDR3 comprises 16 residues. The CDR3 DNA sequence: TGTGCCAGCAGCTCACTGGACAGCCGACGTACCGGGGAGCTGTTTTTT. Its translation: CASSSLDSRRTGELFF.